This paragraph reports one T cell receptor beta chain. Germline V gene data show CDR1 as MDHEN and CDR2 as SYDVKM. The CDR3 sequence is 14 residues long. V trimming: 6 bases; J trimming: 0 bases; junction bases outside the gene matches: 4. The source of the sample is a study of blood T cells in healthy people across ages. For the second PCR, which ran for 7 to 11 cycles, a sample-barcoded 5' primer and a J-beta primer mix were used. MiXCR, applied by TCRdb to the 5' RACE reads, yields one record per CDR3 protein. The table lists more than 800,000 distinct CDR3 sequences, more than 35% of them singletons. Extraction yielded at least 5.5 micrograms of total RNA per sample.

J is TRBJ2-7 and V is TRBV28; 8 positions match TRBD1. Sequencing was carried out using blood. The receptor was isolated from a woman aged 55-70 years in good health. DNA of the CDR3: TGTGCCAGCAGGGGGACAGGAAGCTCCTACGAGCAGTACTTC. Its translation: CASRGTGSSYEQYF.